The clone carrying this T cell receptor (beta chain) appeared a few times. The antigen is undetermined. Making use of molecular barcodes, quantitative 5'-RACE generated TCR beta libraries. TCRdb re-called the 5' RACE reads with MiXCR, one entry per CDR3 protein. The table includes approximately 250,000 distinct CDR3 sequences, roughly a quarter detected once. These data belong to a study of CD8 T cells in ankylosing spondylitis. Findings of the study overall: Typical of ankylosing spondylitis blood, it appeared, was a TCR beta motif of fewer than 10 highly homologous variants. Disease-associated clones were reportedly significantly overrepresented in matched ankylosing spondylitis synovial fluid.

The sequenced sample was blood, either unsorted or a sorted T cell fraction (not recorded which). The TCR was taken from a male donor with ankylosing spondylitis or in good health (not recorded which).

The CDR3 nucleotides are TGCAGTGCTGTCGACAGGGGAGTGGTAGATACGCAGTATTTT. This codes for CSAVDRGVVDTQYF. The chain is built from TRBV20-1 and TRBJ2-3, with TRBD1 matching over 8 bases. The CDR3 extends over 14 amino acids. Germline V lookup: CDR1 DFQATT, CDR2 SNEGSKA (reference sequence). J was trimmed by 5 bases and V by 5 bases; bases with no gene match: 9.